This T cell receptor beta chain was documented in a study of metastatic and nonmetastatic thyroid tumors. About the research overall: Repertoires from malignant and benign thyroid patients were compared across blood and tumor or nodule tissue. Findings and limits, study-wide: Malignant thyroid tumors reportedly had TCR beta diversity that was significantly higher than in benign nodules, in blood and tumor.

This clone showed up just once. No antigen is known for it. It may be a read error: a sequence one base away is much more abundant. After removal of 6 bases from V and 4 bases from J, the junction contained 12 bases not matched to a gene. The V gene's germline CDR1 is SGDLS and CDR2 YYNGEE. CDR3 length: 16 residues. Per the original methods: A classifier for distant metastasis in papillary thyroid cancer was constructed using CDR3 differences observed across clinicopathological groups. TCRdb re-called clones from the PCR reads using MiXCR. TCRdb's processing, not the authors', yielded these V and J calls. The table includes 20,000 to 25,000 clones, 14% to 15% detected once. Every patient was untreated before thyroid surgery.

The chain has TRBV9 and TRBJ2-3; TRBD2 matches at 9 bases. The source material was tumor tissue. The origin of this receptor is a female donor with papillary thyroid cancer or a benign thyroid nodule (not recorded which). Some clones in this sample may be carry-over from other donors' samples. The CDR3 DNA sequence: TGTGCCAGCATCGCCCGGGGTAGCGGGAGCCCAGATACGCAGTATTTT. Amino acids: CASIARGSGSPDTQYF.